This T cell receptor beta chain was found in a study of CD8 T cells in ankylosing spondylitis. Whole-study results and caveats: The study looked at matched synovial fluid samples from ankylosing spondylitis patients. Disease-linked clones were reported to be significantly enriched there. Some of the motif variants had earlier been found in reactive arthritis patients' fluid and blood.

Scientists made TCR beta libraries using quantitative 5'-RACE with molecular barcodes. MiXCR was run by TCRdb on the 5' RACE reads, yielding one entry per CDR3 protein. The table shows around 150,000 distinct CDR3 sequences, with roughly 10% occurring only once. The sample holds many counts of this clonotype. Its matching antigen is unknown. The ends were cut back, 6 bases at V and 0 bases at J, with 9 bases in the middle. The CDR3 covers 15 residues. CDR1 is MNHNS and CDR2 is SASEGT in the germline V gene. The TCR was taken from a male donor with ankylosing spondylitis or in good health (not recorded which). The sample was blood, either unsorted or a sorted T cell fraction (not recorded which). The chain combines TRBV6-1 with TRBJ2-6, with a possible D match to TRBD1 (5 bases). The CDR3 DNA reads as TGTGCCAGCAGCCAGGACAACTCTGGGGCCAACGTCCTGACTTTC. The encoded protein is CASSQDNSGANVLTF.